This T cell receptor (beta chain) derives from a study of T cell responses to AZD1222 COVID-19 vaccine. TCRdb's table, derived via immunoSEQ multiplex PCR, lists solely in-frame clones and lacks some. Here the sample table reports some 150,000 clones. Study-wide results and limits: At baseline, seropositivity was found in only 6 or 7 AZD1222 recipients. A reported finding is that nearly half of spike-specific TCRs target unmutated variant regions. Dominant CD4 TCR responses targeted spike regions 160-218 and 743-854. Possibly, clonal diversity was underestimated; donors were largely white British and included more females.

Germline V lookup: CDR1 SEHNR, CDR2 FQNEAQ (reference sequence). There are 14 residues in the CDR3. V was clipped by 5 bases and J by 3 bases; unmatched bases: 7. As for this clone: Its target is not known.

Sequenced sample: peripheral blood. V gene TRBV7-9 combines with J gene TRBJ2-7, with 7 bases identical to TRBD2. The origin of this receptor is an adult in good health. The CDR3 region has the DNA TGTGCCAGCAGCCGCTTGGGGACTAACTACGAGCAGTACTTC. The encoded protein is CASSRLGTNYEQYF.